Presented here are 8 T cell receptor beta chains from one specimen sequenced in a study of blood T cell repertoires in COVID-19. Method: immunoSEQ multiplex PCR; TCRdb's copy keeps in-frame clones and lacks some. Of roughly 160,000 clones listed, more than 70% are singletons. Specimen: PBMCs or T cells enriched from blood (not recorded which). The receptor source for this set is a man aged 55-75 years who had recovered from COVID-19.

The chain uses TRBV11-3 and TRBJ2-1, with 15 bases matching TRBD2. With V trimmed by 5 bases and J by 6 bases, 8 bases remained unmatched. Germline CDR1 and CDR2: SGHNT and YENEEA. This CDR3 is 17 amino acids long. The CDR3 loop reads CASSPGGLAGGFNEQFF. CDR3 coding DNA: TGTGCCAGCAGCCCGGGTGGACTAGCGGGAGGGTTCAATGAGCAGTTCTTC.

This clone was observed a few times. The chain employs TRBV6-2 or TRBV6-3 and TRBJ2-7; 7 bases match TRBD1. With V trimmed by 5 bases and J by 3 bases, 10 bases remained unmatched. CDR3 size: 15 residues. From germline, CDR1 is MNHEY and CDR2 SVGEGT. The CDR3 DNA reads TGTGCCAGCAGTGCGCCCGACAGGGCAGGCTACGAGCAGTACTTC. Amino acid sequence: CASSAPDRAGYEQYF.

This clone was seen once. The chain recombines TRBV2 with TRBJ1-1; D is uncertain. The CDR3 spans 13 residues. Germline V CDR1 and CDR2: SNHLY, FYNNEI. Trimming left V 1 base short and J 5 bases short, with 8 bases between. CDR3 DNA sequence: TGTGCCAGCAGTGAAGGAGGGTTAACTGAAGCTTTCTTT. It codes for CASSEGGLTEAFF.

This clone was observed once. The chain employs TRBV5-5 and TRBJ1-3, with D tentatively TRBD1 (6 bases). The CDR3 loop spans 16 amino acids. Trimming removed 4 bases at V and 2 bases at J, with 16 bases between. Germline V gene data show CDR1 as SGHKS and CDR2 as YYEKEE (reference sequence). The CDR3 spells CASSRDTFPTGNTIYF. CDR3 bases: TGTGCCAGCAGCAGGGACACCTTCCCGACTGGAAACACCATATATTTT.

This clone was seen more than once but under ten times. The J gene is TRBJ1-1, the V gene TRBV7-2; 8 bases fit TRBD1. J lost 3 bases, V lost 5 bases, and 8 bases had no gene match. Germline-derived CDR1 and CDR2 are SGHTA and FQGNSA. The CDR3 spans 15 residues. CDR3 region: CASSLLQGADTEAFF. Written as DNA, the CDR3 is TGTGCCAGCAGCCTCCTTCAGGGGGCCGACACTGAAGCTTTCTTT.

To note about this clone: One junction end does not reproduce the germline sequence, and a read error may be involved. The rearrangement joins TRBV28 to TRBJ1-2; possibly TRBD1 for D (6 bases). CDR1 MDHEN and CDR2 SYDVKM come from the germline V gene. This CDR3 is 11 amino acids long. CDR3 DNA sequence: TGTGCCAGCAGCTTACAGGGAGGGACAAGCTTC. This gives the protein CASSLQGGTSF.

V usage is TRBV10-3 and J usage is TRBJ1-2, with 10 bases fitting TRBD1. The V gene's germline CDR1 is ENHRY and CDR2 SYGVKD. V was pared by 4 bases and J by 2 bases, with 1 base of the junction left unmatched. CDR3 length equals 14 residues. DNA for the CDR3: TGTGCCATCAGTGGGACAGGGGGGAACTATGGCTACACCTTC. Residues: CAISGTGGNYGYTF.

This clone was seen a few times. The chain combines TRBV28 with TRBJ2-2, with TRBD2 matching 11 bases. V trimming: 6 bases; J trimming: 6 bases; junction bases outside the gene matches: 6. This CDR3 has 15 residues. CDR1 and CDR2 from the germline V gene are MDHEN and SYDVKM. The CDR3 spells CASRPSGRISGELFF. In DNA, the CDR3 is TGTGCCAGCAGACCTAGCGGGAGGATCTCCGGGGAGCTGTTTTTT.